The 16 T cell receptor beta chains below were found in one sample sequenced in a study of PD-1 and CTLA-4 blockade in melanoma. Some clones are missing from TCRdb's copy, which holds only in-frame ones; the method was immunoSEQ multiplex PCR. The data contain tens of thousands of clones, about 87% of them seen just once; the ten biggest clones take up around 6.7%. The source material was CD8+ T cells from peripheral blood, sampled from a patient given anti-PD-1 treatment. The receptor set was obtained from a human donor with melanoma.

This clone was detected a few times. This rearrangement joins TRBV25-1 to TRBJ2-5; D unclear. Trimming left V 1 base short and J 3 bases short, with 6 bases between. This CDR3 has 13 residues. Germline V gene sequence: CDR1 MGHDK, CDR2 SYGVNS. The CDR3 spells CASSELNEETQYF. The CDR3 DNA sequence: TGTGCCAGCAGTGAATTAAACGAAGAGACCCAGTACTTC.

The CDR3 loop is CASSSGLNEKLFF. The DNA of the CDR3 is TGTGCCAGCAGCTCGGGCCTTAATGAAAAACTGTTTTTT. V and J are TRBV5-6 and TRBJ1-4; unclear D gene. Germline V gene data show CDR1 as SGHDT and CDR2 as YYEEEE. The CDR3 consists of 13 residues. The V end lost 3 bases, the J end lost 4 bases, and 7 bases lay between the germline ends.

The CDR3 reads CASSPPVIAGEPRDEQFF. CDR3 in DNA: TGTGCCAGCAGTCCGCCGGTGATAGCGGGGGAGCCTAGGGATGAGCAGTTCTTC. The J gene is TRBJ2-1, the V gene TRBV28; 9 bases are shared with TRBD2. CDR1 MDHEN and CDR2 SYDVKM come from the germline V gene. V lost 5 bases, J lost 8 bases, and 19 bases stayed unmatched. The CDR3 has 18 residues.

The gene calls are TRBV24-1 and TRBJ2-5; a weak D match, TRBD1 (6 bases). In germline, CDR1 is KGHDR, CDR2 SFDVKD. The CDR3 has 14 residues. V lost 3 bases and J lost 5, with 12 bases in between. CDR3 in DNA: TGTGCCACCAGTGATCCGGGACACGCGGAGACCCAGTACTTC. Translated, it gives CATSDPGHAETQYF.

This rearrangement joins TRBV6-1 to TRBJ2-7; 8 positions match TRBD1. The CDR3 extends over 14 amino acids. The germline V gene encodes CDR1 MNHNS and CDR2 SASEGT. V dropped 1 base and J dropped 11; count of bases not matched to a gene: 10. CDR3 nucleotides: TGTGCCAGCAGTGAAGGGCAGGGGGCGATTTGGGAGTACTTC. Amino acid sequence: CASSEGQGAIWEYF.

The rearrangement uses TRBV28 and TRBJ2-7; the D call may be TRBD1 or TRBD2 (5 bases each). The CDR3 runs 11 residues. The V and J ends lost 2 bases and 6 bases respectively, with 5 bases between them. Germline V gene sequence: CDR1 MDHEN, CDR2 SYDVKM. In nucleotides, the CDR3 is TGTGCCAGCAGTTTAGGGGGCGAGCAGTACTTC. Its translation is CASSLGGEQYF.

The chain combines TRBV9 with TRBJ2-5; D tentatively fits TRBD1 or TRBD2 (6 bases each). The CDR3 is 15 residues long. Germline CDR1 SGDLS, CDR2 YYNGEE. V lost 6 bases to trimming and J lost 1 base, with 16 bases between them. The CDR3 loop is CASTPGGRSQETQYF. As DNA, the CDR3 is TGTGCCAGCACCCCCGGGGGCAGGAGCCAAGAGACCCAGTACTTC.

The V call is TRBV7-2, the J call TRBJ2-2; D gene ambiguous. V was shortened by 4 bases and J by 6 bases, with 9 bases between the two germline ends. Germline CDR1 is SGHTA and CDR2 is FQGNSA. The CDR3 covers 13 residues. Here the CDR3 reads CASSSGNAGELFF. The CDR3 DNA is TGTGCCAGCAGCTCTGGGAATGCCGGGGAGCTGTTTTTT.

This rearrangement joins TRBV7-9 to TRBJ1-3; D gene uncertain. Germline V gene lookup returns CDR1 SEHNR and CDR2 FQNEAQ (reference sequence). Trimming removed 1 base from V and 8 bases from J, with 12 bases in between. The CDR3 contains 14 residues. The CDR3 DNA reads TGTGCCAGCAGCTTAGTTATCGCGGTGGACACCATATATTTT. The encoded protein is CASSLVIAVDTIYF. Full variable domain (remainder filled in from reference TRBV7-9 and TRBJ1-3): DTGVSQNPRHKITKRGQNVTFRCDPISEHNRLYWYRQTLGQGPEFLTYFQNEAQLEKSRLLSDRFSAERPKGSFSTLEIQRTEQGDSAMYLCASSLVIAVDTIYFGEGSWLTVV.

The CDR3 region has the DNA TGTGCCAGCAGCCAAGTCGTGGGGGGCGGGAACACCGGGGAGCTGTTTTTT. This translates into CASSQVVGGGNTGELFF. The chain employs TRBV4-2 and TRBJ2-2; D tentatively fits TRBD1 or TRBD2 (6 bases each). Germline loops: CDR1 LGHNA, CDR2 YNFKEQ. V was pared by 1 base and J by 1 base, with 13 bases between. The CDR3 is made up of 17 amino acids.

The chain combines TRBV12-3 or TRBV12-4 with TRBJ1-2, with 8 bases that match TRBD1. The V gene end was trimmed by 6 bases and the J gene end by 7 bases; junction bases not matched to a gene: 7. This CDR3 contains 13 residues. The CDR3: CASSLTGGGGYTF. In DNA form, the CDR3 reads TGTGCCAGCAGCCTTACAGGGGGAGGTGGCTACACCTTC.

This chain links TRBV4-1 with TRBJ1-1, with D hard to call. The germline V gene has CDR1 MGHRA and CDR2 YSYEKL. Between the trimmed V and J ends, which lost 1 base and 1 base, there was a span of 4 bases. This CDR3 comprises 13 residues. CDR3 in amino acids: CASSQGPNTEAFF. The CDR3 DNA reads as TGCGCCAGCAGCCAAGGGCCGAACACTGAAGCTTTCTTT.

This clone has a single count. This chain uses TRBV11-3 with TRBJ2-2; 7 nucleotides align to TRBD1. The CDR3 has 15 amino acids. V lost 2 bases, J lost 2 bases, and 2 bases stayed unmatched. Germline assignment: CDR1 SGHNT and CDR2 YENEEA. In nucleotides, the CDR3 is TGTGCCAGCAGCTTAAGACAGGGAAACACCGGGGAGCTGTTTTTT. Protein: CASSLRQGNTGELFF.

The genes are TRBV7-9 and TRBJ2-1; 9 nucleotides agree with TRBD1. With 5 bases clipped from V and 7 bases from J, the junction kept 9 bases outside the gene matches. The germline V gene has CDR1 SEHNR and CDR2 FQNEAQ (reference sequence). This CDR3 is 15 amino acids long. CDR3: CASSIQQGAKNEQFF. In DNA, the CDR3 is TGTGCCAGCAGCATACAACAGGGGGCGAAGAATGAGCAGTTCTTC. Together with reference TRBV7-9 and TRBJ2-1, the CDR3 gives the full variable domain: DTGVSQNPRHKITKRGQNVTFRCDPISEHNRLYWYRQTLGQGPEFLTYFQNEAQLEKSRLLSDRFSAERPKGSFSTLEIQRTEQGDSAMYLCASSIQQGAKNEQFFGPGTRLTVL.

The genes are TRBV7-8 and TRBJ2-3; D ambiguous. V lost 4 bases to trimming and J lost 4 bases, with 15 bases between them. CDR1 and CDR2 from the germline V gene are SGHVS and FQNEAQ. The CDR3 is 15 amino acids. The CDR3 DNA reads as TGTGCCAGCAGCTATGGAGTAGGCGTGGCAGATACGCAGTATTTT. Protein product: CASSYGVGVADTQYF.

In this sample, this clone turned up once. The rearrangement joins TRBV2 to TRBJ1-2; D call uncertain. CDR1 SNHLY and CDR2 FYNNEI come from the germline V gene. V was shortened by 6 bases and J by 3 bases, with 14 bases between the two germline ends. The CDR3 runs 14 residues. The CDR3 region is CASRGGREHYGYTF. The CDR3 DNA is TGTGCCAGCAGGGGCGGGAGGGAGCACTATGGCTACACCTTC.